This entry describes one T cell receptor beta chain. The table came from immunoSEQ multiplex PCR; TCRdb's copy has only in-frame clones and leaves some out. The repertoire has under 350,000 clones, 75% to 85% of them found once; the top ten carry roughly 7%. The data were taken from a study of blood T cell repertoires in COVID-19. Study summary: The analysed material was cDNA or gDNA that came from T cells, B-cell-depleted T cells, or PBMCs.

V lost 6 bases and J lost 7; bases outside the gene matches: 6. CDR3 length: 15 amino acids. In germline, CDR1 is SEHNR, CDR2 FQNEAQ (reference sequence). The rearrangement uses TRBV7-9 and TRBJ2-1; 13 bases are a match to TRBD2. The sequencing input was peripheral blood. The sequence came from a human donor in a cohort sampled during active COVID-19. CDR3 nucleotides: TGTGCCAGCAGACCGGGACTAGCGGGGAGAAATGAGCAGTTCTTC. Translated: CASRPGLAGRNEQFF. Filled out from reference TRBV7-9 and TRBJ2-1, the complete variable domain reads DTGVSQNPRHKITKRGQNVTFRCDPISEHNRLYWYRQTLGQGPEFLTYFQNEAQLEKSRLLSDRFSAERPKGSFSTLEIQRTEQGDSAMYLCASRPGLAGRNEQFFGPGTRLTVL.